A selection of T cell receptor beta chains follows, all from one sample in a study of blood T cell repertoires in COVID-19. Profiled with immunoSEQ multiplex PCR; TCRdb holds only in-frame clones, not every one. The sample has fewer than 450,000 clones, roughly 87% seen once; the top ten hold roughly 1%. Sequenced input: PBMCs or T cells enriched from blood (not recorded which). The receptors here all came from a woman aged 25 to 39 who had recovered from COVID-19. The CDR3 runs from the conserved cysteine through the conserved F or W.

J gene: TRBJ1-1
V gene: TRBV15
CDR3 protein: CATSRTGAENTEAFF

J gene: TRBJ1-5
V gene: TRBV2
CDR3 protein: CASMKGGTGQPQHF

J gene: TRBJ2-1
V gene: TRBV5-1
CDR3 protein: CASSLEGYAYNEQFF

J gene: TRBJ2-2
V gene: TRBV14
CDR3 protein: CASSQGLTGELFF

J gene: TRBJ2-1
V gene: TRBV11-3
CDR3 protein: CASSRKGIGENEQFF

J gene: TRBJ1-6
V gene: TRBV2
CDR3 protein: CASRDGRGGDSPLHF

J gene: TRBJ2-3
V gene: TRBV7-9
CDR3 protein: CASSFTALEVTQYF

J gene: TRBJ2-3
V gene: TRBV29-1
CDR3 protein: CSVEGHKPNTDTQYF

J gene: TRBJ1-1
V gene: TRBV12-5
CDR3 protein: CASGLAGAGGSAFF

J gene: TRBJ2-3
V gene: TRBV7-2
CDR3 protein: CASSPLSSTDTQYF

J gene: TRBJ1-3
V gene: TRBV6-5
CDR3 protein: CASGDRGSGNTIYF

J gene: TRBJ1-2
V gene: TRBV29-1
CDR3 protein: CSVERQGNGGYTF

J gene: TRBJ1-2
V gene: TRBV7-2
CDR3 protein: CASSFSPGVGYTF

J gene: TRBJ1-3
V gene: TRBV10-2
CDR3 protein: CASRDRDSGNTIYF

J gene: TRBJ2-7
V gene: TRBV25-1
CDR3 protein: CASSVSAEAYEQYF

J gene: TRBJ1-1
V gene: TRBV5-1
CDR3 protein: CASSPGQPNTEAFF

J gene: TRBJ1-2
V gene: TRBV30
CDR3 protein: CAWGRDYGYTF

J gene: TRBJ1-1
V gene: TRBV12-5
CDR3 protein: CASGLQQGREPEAFF

J gene: TRBJ2-5
V gene: TRBV18
CDR3 protein: CASSPASGQETQYF

J gene: TRBJ1-2
V gene: TRBV2
CDR3 protein: CASNEGGAAGYTF

J gene: TRBJ1-4
V gene: TRBV28
CDR3 protein: CASLSRGGHEKLFF

J gene: TRBJ2-7
V gene: TRBV9
CDR3 protein: CASSVAAGDLYEQYF

J gene: TRBJ2-4
V gene: TRBV5-6
CDR3 protein: CASRDRSLAKNIQYF

J gene: TRBJ1-5
V gene: TRBV7-9
CDR3 protein: CASSRTGPQHF

J gene: TRBJ2-1
V gene: TRBV10-1
CDR3 protein: CASSESRFASHEQFF

J gene: TRBJ1-2
V gene: TRBV6-2/TRBV6-3
CDR3 protein: CASSYGSSYGYTF

J gene: TRBJ2-7
V gene: TRBV2
CDR3 protein: CASSEAGRSWGEQYF

J gene: TRBJ1-4
V gene: TRBV2
CDR3 protein: CASRGTGIDEKLFF

J gene: TRBJ1-5
V gene: TRBV28
CDR3 protein: CASTPSLRGVGNQPQHF

J gene: TRBJ2-2
V gene: TRBV5-6
CDR3 protein: CASRFLTAAGELFF

J gene: TRBJ1-5
V gene: TRBV5-1
CDR3 protein: CASSFSGASNQPQHF

J gene: TRBJ1-1
V gene: TRBV10-1
CDR3 protein: CASSPGQNTEAFF

J gene: TRBJ1-1
V gene: TRBV7-2
CDR3 protein: CASSFDRDTEAFF

J gene: TRBJ1-1
V gene: TRBV19
CDR3 protein: CASSIWGDRMNTEAFF

J gene: TRBJ1-6
V gene: TRBV30
CDR3 protein: CAWSVDRGHNSPLHF

J gene: TRBJ1-3
V gene: TRBV7-2
CDR3 protein: CASSLDQGNTIYF

J gene: TRBJ2-3
V gene: TRBV10-3
CDR3 protein: CASTGTSGPTDTQYF

J gene: TRBJ1-2
V gene: TRBV24-1
CDR3 protein: CATSDDRVYGYTF

J gene: TRBJ1-6
V gene: TRBV3-1/TRBV3-2
CDR3 protein: CASRQRTYNSPLHF

J gene: TRBJ1-2
V gene: TRBV15
CDR3 protein: CATSRADPAGAGYTF